This T cell receptor (beta chain) was obtained from a study of identical twins. The study, taken as a whole, reports: The study based its conclusions on cross-sectional statistical analysis and did not follow the same donors.

Trimming took 8 bases from V and 6 from J; bases not matched to a gene: 16. The length of the CDR3 is 16 residues. Germline V CDR1 and CDR2: LNHDA, SQIVND (reference sequence). Template switching introduced a universal primer site, and the cDNA bore unique molecular identifiers. Via MiXCR, TCRdb re-called the 5' RACE reads, giving one row per CDR3 protein. The sample records about 240,000 distinct CDR3 sequences, roughly a tenth being singletons. This clonotype was seen more than once but under ten times. Antigen specificity is unknown. Sequenced: memory T cells sorted from blood. This receptor was identified in a man over 45 in good health. This chain links TRBV19 with TRBJ2-3, with 8 positions matching TRBD2. The CDR3 DNA is TGTGCCAGTCGGCCCCTGGGGACTAGTTGGACGGATACGCAGTATTTT. This translates into CASRPLGTSWTDTQYF.